Listed below are T cell receptor beta chains from one sample, sequenced in a study of cytomegalovirus exposure and HLA in healthy donors. Only in-frame clones appear in the TCRdb table, and some are missing; sequencing was by immunoSEQ multiplex PCR. The sample shows around 30,000 clones, more than 55% of them seen only once. The sample comprised PBMCs. The receptors stem from a male donor in good health and CMV-seropositive. CDR3s include the opening cysteine and the closing phenylalanine or tryptophan. A D gene is named only where the DNA matches it firmly. Only some rows state a clone size, as once, few, many or a class for expanded clones.

clone_size	d_call	cdr3_length	v_call	j_call	cdr3_aa	cdr3_nt
medium-sized	.	14	TRBV19	TRBJ1-1	CASSIPGINTEAFF	TGTGCCAGTAGTATCCCAGGGATTAACACTGAAGCTTTCTTT
once	TRBD1	14	TRBV5-1	TRBJ1-2	CASSLEGAQNGYTF	TGCGCCAGCAGCTTGGAGGGGGCACAGAATGGCTACACCTTC
.	.	13	TRBV7-9	TRBJ2-1	CASSLVVHNEQFF	TGTGCCAGCAGCTTAGTAGTCCACAATGAGCAGTTCTTC
.	.	10	TRBV29-1	TRBJ1-1	CSVDSGGAFF	TGCAGCGTTGACTCGGGTGGGGCTTTCTTT
.	.	11	TRBV20-1	TRBJ2-1	CSARADNEQFF	TGCAGTGCTAGAGCAGACAATGAGCAGTTCTTC
.	TRBD1	13	TRBV6-1	TRBJ1-6	CASKGQGGSPLHF	TGTGCCAGCAAGGGACAGGGGGGGTCACCCCTCCACTTT
.	.	13	TRBV6-6	TRBJ1-6	CASRREWNSPLHF	TGTGCCAGTAGAAGGGAGTGGAATTCACCCCTCCACTTT
few	.	16	TRBV30	TRBJ1-1	CAWSVLGGGANTEAFF	TGTGCCTGGAGTGTACTCGGCGGGGGAGCAAACACTGAAGCTTTCTTT
.	.	16	TRBV7-8	TRBJ1-1	CASSLTSWQDRSEAFF	TGTGCCAGCAGCTTAACATCCTGGCAGGACAGATCTGAAGCTTTCTTT
.	.	14	TRBV5-1	TRBJ1-1	CASRGEVSNTEAFF	TGCGCCAGCCGGGGGGAGGTTTCGAACACTGAAGCTTTCTTT
.	TRBD1	14	TRBV11-2	TRBJ1-2	CASSLERQGGGYTF	TGTGCCAGCAGCTTAGAACGGCAGGGGGGAGGCTACACCTTC
.	.	15	TRBV1	TRBJ1-2	CTSSPTGQGNYGYTF	TGCACCAGCAGCCCCACAGGACAGGGCAACTATGGCTACACCTTC
.	TRBD1	14	TRBV13	TRBJ2-7	CASSLRGRVMEQYF	TGTGCCAGCAGCTTAAGGGGGCGGGTGATGGAGCAGTACTTC
few	TRBD2	16	TRBV7-3	TRBJ2-5	CASSLRGGTGGETQYF	TGTGCCAGCAGCTTAAGAGGCGGGACGGGAGGAGAGACCCAGTACTTC
.	TRBD2	13	TRBV5-6	TRBJ2-5	CASSLGGGETQYF	TGTGCCAGCAGCTTGGGCGGGGGGGAGACCCAGTACTTC
few	.	14	TRBV10-3	TRBJ1-1	CAISESGKGTEAFF	TGTGCCATCAGTGAGTCCGGGAAAGGCACTGAAGCTTTCTTT
.	TRBD1	14	TRBV6-5	TRBJ2-1	CASSPGQLYNEQFF	TGTGCCAGCAGTCCGGGACAGCTCTACAATGAGCAGTTCTTC
.	.	18	TRBV30	TRBJ2-7	CAWSRLLIQGLSAYEQYF	TGTGCCTGGAGTCGTTTACTTATACAGGGTCTTTCTGCGTACGAGCAGTACTTC
few	.	13	TRBV6-6	TRBJ1-1	CASSYSGGTEAFF	TGTGCCAGCAGTTACTCCGGGGGCACTGAAGCTTTCTTT
.	.	17	TRBV7-2	TRBJ2-5	CASSLDSGPLRAETQYF	TGTGCCAGCAGCTTAGACAGCGGCCCGTTGCGTGCAGAGACCCAGTACTTC
.	TRBD1	14	TRBV6-1	TRBJ2-2	CASSEQGDTGELFF	TGTGCCAGCAGTGAACAGGGGGACACCGGGGAGCTGTTTTTT
.	.	16	TRBV5-1	TRBJ1-1	CASSLNTGRVGTEAFF	TGCGCCAGCAGCTTGAACACAGGGAGAGTCGGCACTGAAGCTTTCTTT